These T cell receptor beta chains were read from a single sample in a study of spatial heterogeneity in lung cancer. One entry per CDR3 protein, called by TCRdb with MiXCR from the 5' RACE reads. The table has under 100,000 distinct CDR3 sequences, around 9% seen once. The sequencing here drew on PBMCs, taken at surgery. All receptors derive from a male donor with early-stage non-small cell lung cancer. CDR3s include the opening cysteine and the closing phenylalanine or tryptophan. Each record gives: D gene, V gene, clone size, J gene, CDR3 DNA, CDR3 protein. D genes are given only for firm matches. Not all rows give a size; the values are once, few, many and, for expanded clones, a class.

-	TRBV27	many	TRBJ2-2	TGTGCCAGCAGTCTAGGGGGAACGGAGCTGTTTTTT	CASSLGGTELFF
-	TRBV4-1	-	TRBJ2-1	TGCGCCAGCAGCCAAGATCGTGGAAGCGGGTACAATGAGCAGTTCTTC	CASSQDRGSGYNEQFF
-	TRBV5-1	-	TRBJ2-5	TGCGCCAGCAGCTCGCAGCCGGACGGGCGGGGAGAGACCCAGTACTTC	CASSSQPDGRGETQYF
-	TRBV29-1	many	TRBJ2-3	TGCAGCGTTGAACAGCTAGCAGATACGCAGTATTTT	CSVEQLADTQYF
TRBD2	TRBV12-3/TRBV12-4	many	TRBJ2-1	TGTGCCAGCAAGCGGGGGGGCCCGTTGGGGAATGAGCAGTTCTTC	CASKRGGPLGNEQFF
-	TRBV7-2	few	TRBJ2-3	TGTGCCAGCAGTAGCAACGCAGATACGCAGTATTTT	CASSSNADTQYF
-	TRBV30	-	TRBJ2-7	TGTGCCTGGAGGGGACACGGAACCCACGAGCAGTACTTC	CAWRGHGTHEQYF
-	TRBV19	few	TRBJ1-1	TGTGCCAGTAGTATCCTCAGGCCCACCCGAGGGGGAGCTTTCTTT	CASSILRPTRGGAFF
-	TRBV5-1	-	TRBJ2-3	TGCGCCAGCAGCTTGGCACAGGGACCAGATACGCAGTATTTT	CASSLAQGPDTQYF
-	TRBV7-2	-	TRBJ1-4	TGTGCCAGCAGCCACAGGGCAGGAAAACTGTTTTTT	CASSHRAGKLFF
TRBD1	TRBV29-1	many	TRBJ2-5	TGCAGCGCCGGGACAGGGGGTCCAGAGACCCAGTACTTC	CSAGTGGPETQYF
-	TRBV29-1	few	TRBJ2-5	TGCAGCGCCACCCCGACAGGGCGGGGGGAGACCCAGTACTTC	CSATPTGRGETQYF
-	TRBV30	-	TRBJ2-6	TGTGCCTGGAGAGCCCGTGGGGCCAACGTCCTGACTTTC	CAWRARGANVLTF
TRBD1	TRBV28	-	TRBJ1-1	TGTGCCAGCAGTTCGACAGGGCCCACTGAAGCTTTCTTT	CASSSTGPTEAFF
TRBD1	TRBV6-5	many	TRBJ2-7	TGTGCCAGCAGCCGAGGGACAGAGATCTACGAGCAGTACTTC	CASSRGTEIYEQYF
-	TRBV4-3	-	TRBJ2-3	TGCGCCAGCAGCCAAGAGGGAGGAGATACGCAGTATTTT	CASSQEGGDTQYF
-	TRBV5-4	once	TRBJ1-1	TGTGCCAGCAGCTTGCAATTCGGGGGATTAAGTGAAGCTTTCTTT	CASSLQFGGLSEAFF
-	TRBV11-3	-	TRBJ1-1	TGTGCCAGCAGGACCTGGCCGGGAGCAACTTTTGACACTGAAGCTTTCTTT	CASRTWPGATFDTEAFF
-	TRBV19	-	TRBJ2-3	TGTGCCAGTAGTATAGAGGCCGGGAAGCGGCCAGATACGCAGTATTTT	CASSIEAGKRPDTQYF
-	TRBV4-1	few	TRBJ1-2	TGCGCCAGCAGCCAGATGGGAGGGATCTATGGCTACACCTTC	CASSQMGGIYGYTF
TRBD1	TRBV20-1	-	TRBJ1-5	TGCAGTGCGAGGGGGACAGGGCTAATTCTCAATCAGCCCCAGCATTTT	CSARGTGLILNQPQHF
-	TRBV30	many	TRBJ2-3	TGTGCCGGATACGAGAGGGATACGCAGTATTTT	CAGYERDTQYF
-	TRBV10-3	-	TRBJ1-2	TGTGCCATCAGTGAGGGGGTAAACTATGGCTACACCTTC	CAISEGVNYGYTF
-	TRBV5-1	-	TRBJ1-1	TGCGCCAGCAGCCTCCCGACCGAACGGTCGGGCACTGAAGCTTTCTTT	CASSLPTERSGTEAFF
TRBD1	TRBV2	many	TRBJ1-6	TGTGCCAGCAGCGCAAGACAGGGGGTAGATTCACCCCTCCACTTT	CASSARQGVDSPLHF
-	TRBV12-3/TRBV12-4	-	TRBJ2-1	TGTGCCAGCAGTTTCAACAATGAGCAGTTCTTC	CASSFNNEQFF
TRBD1	TRBV9	many	TRBJ1-2	TGTGCCAGCAGCGCCATGTCAGAGGGGGCCATCGGCTACACCTTC	CASSAMSEGAIGYTF